This T cell receptor (beta chain) came from a study of beta chain features in type 1 diabetes. General observations from the study: All four CD4+ subsets of Type 1 diabetes patients contained TCRB CDR3s that were moderately but significantly shorter.

This clone appeared a few times. Its antigen remains unknown. Investigators reverse transcribed all isolated RNA, so they sequenced expressed TCRB transcripts. TCRdb keeps only in-frame clones here, not all; method: immunoSEQ multiplex PCR. The table has under 150,000 clones, 9% seen once. All of the sorted populations showed purity greater than 95%. The CDR3 is 14 residues long. Trimming left V 0 bases short and J 1 base short, with 6 bases between. Germline CDR1 LNHNV, CDR2 YYDKDF (reference sequence). Source material: central memory CD4+ T cells from blood. The V call is TRBV15, the J call TRBJ2-5; D is possibly TRBD1 (5 bases). This TCR came from a man aged 25 to 40 with type 1 diabetes. As DNA, the CDR3 is TGTGCCACCAGCAGAGATAGGGGCCAAGAGACCCAGTACTTC. This gives the protein CATSRDRGQETQYF.